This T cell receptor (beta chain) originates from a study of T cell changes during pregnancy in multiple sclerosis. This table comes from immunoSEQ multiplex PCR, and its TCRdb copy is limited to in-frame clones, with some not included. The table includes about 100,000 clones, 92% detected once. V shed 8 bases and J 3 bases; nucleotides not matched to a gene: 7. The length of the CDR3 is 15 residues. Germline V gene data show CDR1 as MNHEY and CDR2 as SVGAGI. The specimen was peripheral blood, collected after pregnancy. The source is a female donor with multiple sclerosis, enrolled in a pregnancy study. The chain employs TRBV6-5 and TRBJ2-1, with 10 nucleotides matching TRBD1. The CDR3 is CASGQGTGVYNEQFF. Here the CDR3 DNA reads TGTGCCAGCGGTCAAGGGACAGGGGTCTACAATGAGCAGTTCTTC.